This T cell receptor beta chain was sequenced for a study of cytomegalovirus exposure and HLA in healthy donors. Primers: 60 Vbeta forward and 13 Jbeta reverse. Profiling relied on immunoSEQ multiplex PCR, and the TCRdb table lists in-frame clones only, not all of them. The table lists 150,000 to 200,000 clones, roughly four fifths of them singletons. The sequencing input was PBMCs. This TCR was recovered from a man aged 45-65 years in good health and CMV-seropositive.

The CDR3 DNA reads TGCGCCAGCAGCCAAGGTTGGGCTAGCGGAATAGATGAGCAGTTCTTC. Residues: CASSQGWASGIDEQFF. This chain connects TRBV4-1 to TRBJ2-1; TRBD2 aligns across 7 bases. CDR3 length: 16 residues. CDR1 is MGHRA and CDR2 is YSYEKL in the germline V gene. V lost 1 base and J lost 8; bases outside the gene matches: 11.